Below, 26 T cell receptor beta chains from the same sample are listed, as sequenced in a study of cytomegalovirus exposure and HLA in healthy donors. 60 Vbeta and 13 Jbeta primers were used in PCR. Generated by immunoSEQ multiplex PCR, the TCRdb table keeps only in-frame clones and is missing some. Here the sample spans roughly 81,000 clones, roughly 80% being singletons. The source material was PBMCs. Receptors were obtained from a boy under 18 in good health and CMV-seronegative.

In this sample, this clone turned up a few times. The V and J genes are TRBV7-9 and TRBJ2-7; TRBD1 might be the D (5 bases). V lost 3 bases and J 5 bases, leaving 17 bases between the germline ends. This CDR3 is built from 15 residues. Per germline, CDR1 SEHNR and CDR2 FQNEAQ (reference sequence). CDR3 region: CASSFSSEGVDEQYF. The CDR3 DNA sequence: TGTGCCAGCAGCTTCTCTTCCGAAGGGGTTGACGAGCAGTACTTC.

The chain couples TRBV30 to TRBJ1-2; D remains ambiguous. V was clipped by 5 bases and J by 8 bases, with 15 bases between them. Germline CDR1 and CDR2: GTSNPN and SVGIG (reference sequence). This CDR3 spans 12 amino acids. CDR3 sequence (DNA): TGTGCCTGGTCCCTGAGGCACGGGGGCTACACCTTC. This encodes CAWSLRHGGYTF.

The chain joins TRBV19 to TRBJ2-3; 7 bases line up with TRBD2. CDR1 and CDR2 (germline): LNHDA, SQIVND (reference sequence). V was pared by 4 bases and J by 0 bases, with 1 base of the junction left unmatched. The CDR3 is 14 residues long. Written as DNA, the CDR3 is TGTGCCAGTAGTAAACTAGCGAGCACAGATACGCAGTATTTT. This encodes CASSKLASTDTQYF.

This clone was observed a handful of times. The CDR3 DNA sequence: TGTGCCAGCTCGGGACAGGTGAACACTGAAGCTTTCTTT. Translation: CASSGQVNTEAFF. The chain links TRBV2 to TRBJ1-1; 8 nucleotides align to TRBD1. There are 13 residues in the CDR3. In germline, CDR1 is SNHLY, CDR2 FYNNEI. V dropped 8 bases and J dropped 0; count of bases not matched to a gene: 2.

The rearrangement joins TRBV28 to TRBJ1-2, with D possibly being TRBD1 (6 bases). The CDR3 totals 14 residues. The V gene's germline CDR1 is MDHEN and CDR2 SYDVKM. With 1 base removed from V and 2 bases from J, the gap between germline ends came to 8 bases. In DNA form, the CDR3 reads TGTGCCAGCAGTTTATATACAGGGAACTATGGCTACACCTTC. It translates to CASSLYTGNYGYTF.

The genes are TRBV29-1 and TRBJ2-1, with 9 bases aligning to TRBD2. The V and J ends lost 6 bases and 14 bases, in that order; junction bases with no gene match: 17. The germline gives CDR1 SQVTM, CDR2 ANQGSEA. This CDR3 is built from 14 residues. CDR3 sequence: CSVAGTSPPPDKFF. The CDR3, as DNA: TGCAGCGTGGCCGGGACTAGCCCTCCCCCGGACAAGTTCTTC.

The genes are TRBV25-1 and TRBJ2-1, with 10 bases identical to TRBD2. The CDR3 runs to 15 residues. Trimming removed 3 bases from V and 4 bases from J; junction bases left unmatched: 3. Germline CDR1 reads MGHDK; CDR2 reads SYGVNS. This CDR3 reads CASSDLAGAYNEQFF. CDR3 nucleotide sequence: TGTGCCAGCAGTGACCTAGCGGGAGCTTACAATGAGCAGTTCTTC.

The V call is TRBV7-2, the J call TRBJ1-2; a possible D gene is TRBD1 (6 bases). The CDR3 contains 15 residues. Trimming left V 0 bases short and J 2 bases short, with 10 bases between. The germline gives CDR1 SGHTA, CDR2 FQGNSA. The CDR3 sequence: CASSLASGANYGYTF. CDR3 DNA sequence: TGTGCCAGCAGCTTAGCGTCAGGGGCGAACTATGGCTACACCTTC. The whole variable domain, filled in from reference TRBV7-2 and TRBJ1-2, reads GAGVSQSPSNKVTEKGKDVELRCDPISGHTALYWYRQSLGQGLEFLIYFQGNSAPDKSGLPSDRFSAERTGGSVSTLTIQRTQQEDSAVYLCASSLASGANYGYTFGSGTRLTVV.

The chain carries TRBV15 and TRBJ2-5; D is perhaps TRBD1 (6 bases). Germline-derived CDR1 and CDR2 are LNHNV and YYDKDF (reference sequence). V lost 5 bases and J 3 bases, leaving 16 bases between the germline ends. CDR3 length: 15 amino acids. DNA of the CDR3: TGTGCCACCAGCGGAGCCTACAGGGTGGAAGAGACCCAGTACTTC. Translating it yields CATSGAYRVEETQYF.

The chain combines TRBV2 with TRBJ1-5, with D perhaps matching TRBD1 (6 bases). Trimming left V 2 bases short and J 4 bases short, with 15 bases between. This CDR3 comprises 16 residues. The germline gives CDR1 SNHLY, CDR2 FYNNEI. Written as DNA, the CDR3 is TGTGCCAGCAGTGAACTAATAGACAGGAGTAATCAGCCCCAGCATTTT. This encodes CASSELIDRSNQPQHF.

This chain joins TRBV15 and TRBJ2-5, with 7 bases matching TRBD2. The CDR3 has 13 amino acids. V trimming: 4 bases; J trimming: 5 bases; junction bases outside the gene matches: 4. Germline V gene data show CDR1 as LNHNV and CDR2 as YYDKDF (reference sequence). The CDR3 DNA sequence: TGTGCCACCAGCACCTGGGAGGGGGAGACCCAGTACTTC. Translating it yields CATSTWEGETQYF.

The CDR3, as DNA: TGTGCCAGCAAAACGGAGGACAGGGGGCGATGGGGGGTGACACCTGAAGCTTTCTTT. Translation: CASKTEDRGRWGVTPEAFF. J is TRBJ1-1 and V is TRBV7-2; 11 nucleotides match TRBD1. CDR1 is SGHTA and CDR2 is FQGNSA in the germline V gene. The ends lost 7 bases at V and 6 bases at J; junction bases unmatched: 22. The CDR3 is made up of 19 amino acids.

The J gene is TRBJ2-1, the V gene TRBV7-9; TRBD2 aligns across 13 bases. CDR1 SEHNR and CDR2 FQNEAQ come from the germline V gene (reference sequence). V lost 5 bases, J lost 6 bases, and 4 bases stayed unmatched. This CDR3 is built from 15 residues. CDR3 in DNA: TGTGCCAGCAGCAGGACTAGCGGGAGAGGCAATGAGCAGTTCTTC. It translates to CASSRTSGRGNEQFF.

The sample holds one count of this clone. CDR3 DNA: TGTGCCAGCAGCCCCGAACATAACAATGAGCAGTTCTTC. Translation: CASSPEHNNEQFF. This chain connects TRBV7-9 to TRBJ2-1, with D uncertain. CDR3 size: 13 residues. Between the trimmed V and J ends, which lost 5 bases and 5 bases, there was a span of 10 bases. The germline V gene has CDR1 SEHNR and CDR2 FQNEAQ (reference sequence).

The chain combines TRBV29-1 with TRBJ1-1, with unresolved D. Trimming removed 6 bases at V and 5 bases at J, with 16 bases between. There are 13 residues in the CDR3. The germline V gene has CDR1 SQVTM and CDR2 ANQGSEA. The CDR3 sequence: CSVLPPRVTEAFF. In nucleotides, the CDR3 is TGCAGCGTCCTTCCCCCGCGGGTTACTGAAGCTTTCTTT.

The chain uses TRBV30 and TRBJ1-1; D might be TRBD1 (5 bases). Germline V gives CDR1 GTSNPN, CDR2 SVGIG (reference sequence). Deletions cut 5 bases from V and 6 bases from J, with 10 bases between. This CDR3 is built from 11 residues. CDR3 residues: CAWSGRAEAFF. The CDR3 coding sequence is TGTGCCTGGTCTGGCAGGGCTGAAGCTTTCTTT.

The chain combines TRBV7-2 with TRBJ2-3, with 13 positions matching TRBD2. The V segment lost 3 bases and the J segment 2 bases; nucleotides outside the gene matches: 8. CDR3 length: 18 amino acids. CDR1 and CDR2 from the germline V gene are SGHTA and FQGNSA. CDR3 DNA: TGTGCCAGCAGCTTCTCCGGGACTAGCGGGGCCACCACAGATACGCAGTATTTT. Amino acids: CASSFSGTSGATTDTQYF.

In its sample, this clone was seen a few times. This chain links TRBV19 with TRBJ2-5; D might be TRBD1 (5 bases). Between the trimmed V and J ends, which lost 5 bases and 1 base, there was a span of 8 bases. CDR1 is LNHDA, CDR2 SQIVND, per germline (reference sequence). There are 13 residues in the CDR3. In nucleotides, the CDR3 is TGTGCCAGTAGTCGACAGCCCCAAGAGACCCAGTACTTC. The encoded protein is CASSRQPQETQYF.

This clone has only a few counts. This chain joins TRBV9 and TRBJ1-2; no firm D call. CDR1 and CDR2 from the germline V gene are SGDLS and YYNGEE. The CDR3 is 16 amino acids. Trimming pared 2 bases from V and 7 bases from J, leaving 21 bases between. This CDR3 reads CASSVLDGAWAGGYTF. The CDR3 bases are TGTGCCAGCAGCGTTCTGGACGGCGCGTGGGCGGGTGGCTACACCTTC. The variable domain in full, completed from reference TRBV9 and TRBJ1-2, reads DSGVTQTPKHLITATGQRVTLRCSPRSGDLSVYWYQQSLDQGLQFLIQYYNGEERAKGNILERFSAQQFPDLHSELNLSSLELGDSALYFCASSVLDGAWAGGYTFGSGTRLTVV.

J is TRBJ2-5 and V is TRBV13; 9 bases fit TRBD2. V was pared by 10 bases and J by 2 bases, with 8 bases of the junction left unmatched. The CDR3 is 14 residues long. Germline V CDR1 and CDR2: PRHDT, FYEKMQ (reference sequence). This CDR3 is CATGRRGGQETQYF. In DNA form, the CDR3 reads TGTGCCACCGGCAGGCGGGGGGGGCAAGAGACCCAGTACTTC.

The chain recombines TRBV7-2 with TRBJ2-7; D not certain. This CDR3 region has 12 residues. The V and J ends lost 5 bases and 0 bases respectively, with 5 bases between them. Germline V gives CDR1 SGHTA, CDR2 FQGNSA. The CDR3 loop is CASSPSSYEQYF. CDR3 DNA sequence: TGTGCCAGCAGCCCGAGCTCCTACGAGCAGTACTTC.

This rearrangement joins TRBV4-1 to TRBJ2-7, with D possibly TRBD1 on 5 matching bases. Germline CDR1 is MGHRA and CDR2 is YSYEKL. CDR3 length equals 14 residues. V lost 1 base and J lost 4, with 11 bases in between. For the CDR3, the DNA is TGCGCCAGCAGCCAAGCCAACACAGGATACGAGCAGTACTTC. As protein: CASSQANTGYEQYF.

The genes are TRBV30 and TRBJ2-5; possibly TRBD1 for D (6 bases). The CDR3 extends over 15 amino acids. The V gene lost 4 bases and the J gene lost 7 bases, with 22 bases spanning the gap. Germline V gene data show CDR1 as GTSNPN and CDR2 as SVGIG (reference sequence). The CDR3 bases are TGTGCCTGGACCGACATCGGGACACTATTTGGGACCCAGTACTTC. Residues: CAWTDIGTLFGTQYF. Using reference TRBV30 and TRBJ2-5 for the parts outside the CDR3, the full variable domain is SQTIHQWPATLVQPVGSPLSLECTVEGTSNPNLYWYRQAAGRGLQLLFYSVGIGQISSEVPQNLSASRPQDRQFILSSKKLLLSDSGFYLCAWTDIGTLFGTQYFGPGTRLLVL.

This clone was seen a handful of times. The V call is TRBV9, the J call TRBJ1-1; 8 bases map to TRBD1. The CDR3 extends over 13 amino acids. Looked up from germline, CDR1 is SGDLS and CDR2 is YYNGEE. J gave up 11 bases and V 2 bases, and 8 bases lay outside the gene matches. The CDR3 DNA follows: TGTGCCAGCAGCGTGGGACAGGAGGGATTTGCTTTCTTT. It codes for CASSVGQEGFAFF. The full variable domain, with the rest looked up from reference TRBV9 and TRBJ1-1, is DSGVTQTPKHLITATGQRVTLRCSPRSGDLSVYWYQQSLDQGLQFLIQYYNGEERAKGNILERFSAQQFPDLHSELNLSSLELGDSALYFCASSVGQEGFAFFGQGTRLTVV.

This clone ranks as medium-sized. V and J are TRBV5-6 and TRBJ2-1; no firm D call. The CDR3 sequence is 12 residues long. Between the trimmed V and J ends, which lost 4 bases and 7 bases, there was a span of 9 bases. CDR1 and CDR2 from the germline V gene are SGHDT and YYEEEE. The CDR3 DNA reads TGTGCCAGCAGCGATCTCCGGAATGAGCAGTTCTTC. This translates into CASSDLRNEQFF.

The rearrangement joins TRBV5-4 to TRBJ2-7; 7 nucleotides match TRBD1. Losses at the gene ends were 5 bases for V and 3 bases for J; bases not matched to a gene: 8. Germline V gives CDR1 SGHNT, CDR2 YYREEE (reference sequence). The CDR3 consists of 14 residues. The CDR3, as DNA: TGTGCCAGCAGAGAAACCGGGACAGACTACGAGCAGTACTTC. This translates into CASRETGTDYEQYF.